A single sample gave rise to the 31 T cell receptor beta chains below, sequenced in a study of cytomegalovirus exposure and HLA in healthy donors. The PCR employed 60 Vbeta primers together with 13 Jbeta primers. Produced via immunoSEQ multiplex PCR; TCRdb's table is partial and in-frame only. The sample lists 100,000 or so clones; 60% to 75% were seen once. Sequenced input: PBMCs. The receptors here all came from a man in his fifties in good health and CMV-seronegative.

J is TRBJ1-3 and V is TRBV12-5; unclear D gene. Trimming took off 1 base at V and 0 bases at J, with 7 bases between the two ends. This CDR3 is built from 15 residues. Germline V gene sequence: CDR1 LGHNT, CDR2 FRNRAP. CDR3 protein: CASGLGALSGNTIYF. For the CDR3, the DNA is TGTGCTAGTGGTTTGGGGGCCCTCTCTGGAAACACCATATATTTT.

The J gene is TRBJ2-2, the V gene TRBV5-1, with D unresolved. This CDR3 spans 15 amino acids. The V gene lost 2 bases and the J gene lost 0 bases, with 8 bases spanning the gap. The V gene's germline CDR1 is SGHRS and CDR2 YFSETQ. The CDR3 sequence: CASSLGTANTGELFF. CDR3 sequence (DNA): TGCGCCAGCAGCTTAGGCACAGCGAACACCGGGGAGCTGTTTTTT.

CDR3 in DNA: TGTGCCAGCAGCGCGCGACTCCCGGGACTAGCGGGAGTTGGGAAGGACGATGAGCAGTTCTTC. It specifies CASSARLPGLAGVGKDDEQFF. The chain carries TRBV9 and TRBJ2-1, with 14 bases that match TRBD2. J gave up 8 bases and V 3 bases, and 22 bases lay outside the gene matches. CDR3 length equals 21 residues. The germline V gene encodes CDR1 SGDLS and CDR2 YYNGEE.

This clone was seen a single time. The chain combines TRBV9 with TRBJ2-2; tentatively, D is TRBD1 (6 bases). CDR3 length: 15 amino acids. From germline, CDR1 is SGDLS and CDR2 YYNGEE. Trimming pared 3 bases from V and 1 base from J, leaving 10 bases between. The CDR3 nucleotides are TGTGCCAGCAGCGCCCTGGGACAGAACACCGGGGAGCTGTTTTTT. Protein: CASSALGQNTGELFF.

V usage is TRBV2 and J usage is TRBJ1-6; no reliable D call. Trimming left V 8 bases short and J 6 bases short, with 20 bases between. Germline V lookup: CDR1 SNHLY, CDR2 FYNNEI. The CDR3 runs 16 residues. CDR3 sequence (DNA): TGTGCCAGCGACAAGAATCGGGGAATGATTAATTCACCCCTCCACTTT. It translates to CASDKNRGMINSPLHF. The full variable domain, in which reference TRBV2 and TRBJ1-6 provide the parts outside the CDR3, is EPEVTQTPSHQVTQMGQEVILRCVPISNHLYFYWYRQILGQKVEFLVSFYNNEISEKSEIFDDQFSVERPDGSNFTLKIRSTKLEDSAMYFCASDKNRGMINSPLHFGNGTRLTVT.

The rearrangement links TRBV14 to TRBJ2-5; 9 bases agree with TRBD2. Germline CDR1 SGHDN, CDR2 FVKESK. The CDR3 sequence is 15 residues long. With V trimmed by 4 bases and J by 5 bases, 8 bases remained unmatched. CDR3 loop: CASSPGVSGSETQYF. The CDR3 DNA follows: TGTGCCAGCAGCCCCGGGGTTAGCGGGAGCGAGACCCAGTACTTC.

V and J are TRBV30 and TRBJ1-2, with a tentative D call TRBD1 (6 bases). Germline V gene data show CDR1 as GTSNPN and CDR2 as SVGIG (reference sequence). The CDR3 is made up of 14 amino acids. Trimming shortened V by 2 bases and J by 4 bases, and 14 bases separated the two germline ends. CDR3 nucleotide sequence: TGTGCCTGGAGTCAAGGGAGGGGGATCTATGGCTACACCTTC. The encoded protein is CAWSQGRGIYGYTF.

The DNA for the CDR3 is TGTGCCAGCAGCTTCGGCGACAGGGCCTACGAGCAGTACTTC. Translated, it gives CASSFGDRAYEQYF. V gene TRBV5-4 combines with J gene TRBJ2-7; 7 bases are shared with TRBD1. J lost 2 bases, V lost 2 bases, and 4 bases had no gene match. The CDR3 covers 14 residues. Germline loops: CDR1 SGHNT, CDR2 YYREEE (reference sequence).

This clone appeared a few times. CDR3 region: CASEGGRGLEQYF. CDR3 sequence (DNA): TGTGCCAGCGAAGGAGGCAGGGGGCTTGAGCAGTACTTC. This chain uses TRBV6-1 with TRBJ2-7; 8 bases align to TRBD1. J lost 7 bases, V lost 8 bases, and 10 bases had no gene match. The CDR3 is 13 residues long. Looked up from germline, CDR1 is MNHNS and CDR2 is SASEGT.

The CDR3 reads CASSEMGQGVETQYF. The CDR3 DNA is TGTGCCAGCAGTGAAATGGGACAGGGAGTAGAGACCCAGTACTTC. This chain links TRBV6-1 with TRBJ2-5; the match to TRBD1 covers 9 bases. Unmatched junction bases numbered 5, after V lost 2 bases and J lost 4 bases. The CDR3 totals 15 residues. Looked up from germline, CDR1 is MNHNS and CDR2 is SASEGT.

This clone was observed a single time. CDR3 DNA sequence: TGTGCCAGCTCATCGGTCGGAGGTATACAAGCGGGGTGGCTTGAGCAGTTCTTC. The encoded protein is CASSSVGGIQAGWLEQFF. The gene calls are TRBV18 and TRBJ2-1; the match to TRBD2 covers 7 bases. V shed 5 bases, J shed 9 bases, and the junction held 22 bases outside the gene matches. This CDR3 is 18 amino acids long. Per germline, CDR1 KGHSH and CDR2 LQKENI.

The chain joins TRBV19 to TRBJ2-7, with 8 bases that match TRBD1. The germline gives CDR1 LNHDA, CDR2 SQIVND (reference sequence). The CDR3 sequence is 14 residues long. Losses at the gene ends were 4 bases for V and 7 bases for J; bases not matched to a gene: 9. CDR3 DNA sequence: TGTGCCAGTAGTACCGGGACAGGACCCTTAGAGCAGTACTTC. Encoded protein: CASSTGTGPLEQYF. Full variable domain (remainder filled in from reference TRBV19 and TRBJ2-7): DGGITQSPKYLFRKEGQNVTLSCEQNLNHDAMYWYRQDPGQGLRLIYYSQIVNDFQKGDIAEGYSVSREKKESFPLTVTSAQKNPTAFYLCASSTGTGPLEQYFGPGTRLTVT.

The J gene is TRBJ2-1, the V gene TRBV20-1; D call uncertain. The CDR3 totals 11 residues. Germline values: CDR1 DFQATT, CDR2 SNEGSKA (reference sequence). V lost 4 bases and J lost 3, with 4 bases in between. The CDR3 DNA is TGCAGTGCTACCAACTACAATGAGCAGTTCTTC. It specifies CSATNYNEQFF.

This clone was detected once. The V call is TRBV30, the J call TRBJ1-6; weak D call: TRBD1 (6 bases). CDR1 is GTSNPN, CDR2 SVGIG, per germline (reference sequence). CDR3 length: 14 amino acids. The V gene lost 2 bases and the J gene lost 5 bases, with 10 bases spanning the gap. DNA for the CDR3: TGTGCCTGGAGTAAAGGGGGAGATAATTCACCCCTCCACTTT. It specifies CAWSKGGDNSPLHF.

This chain joins TRBV6-5 and TRBJ2-2; 8 nucleotides align to TRBD2. The CDR3 runs 15 residues. The germline gives CDR1 MNHEY, CDR2 SVGAGI. Losses at the gene ends were 6 bases for V and 4 bases for J; bases not matched to a gene: 7. CDR3 bases: TGTGCCAGCAGCGAAATTAGCGGGACCACCGGGGAGCTGTTTTTT. Its protein is CASSEISGTTGELFF.

This clone was detected a few times. The chain recombines TRBV5-4 with TRBJ1-1; D is possibly TRBD1 (6 bases). Germline V lookup: CDR1 SGHNT, CDR2 YYREEE (reference sequence). V was pared by 2 bases and J by 4 bases, with 9 bases between. The CDR3 loop spans 13 amino acids. CDR3 sequence: CASSLPGATEAFF. For the CDR3, the DNA is TGTGCCAGCAGCTTACCAGGGGCCACTGAAGCTTTCTTT.

The table lists this clone with a few counts. This chain joins TRBV5-6 and TRBJ1-6; a possible D gene is TRBD1 (5 bases). The germline V and J ends were trimmed by 0 bases and 10 bases, with 14 bases remaining between them. The CDR3 length is 15 residues. Germline values: CDR1 SGHDT, CDR2 YYEEEE. This CDR3 reads CASSLGRGAGSPLHF. The DNA of the CDR3 is TGTGCCAGCAGCTTGGGAAGGGGCGCGGGGTCACCCCTCCACTTT. The full variable domain, rest sourced from reference TRBV5-6 and TRBJ1-6, is DAGVTQSPTHLIKTRGQQVTLRCSPKSGHDTVSWYQQALGQGPQFIFQYYEEEERQRGNFPDRFSGHQFPNYSSELNVNALLLGDSALYLCASSLGRGAGSPLHFGNGTRLTVT.

The chain carries TRBV7-9 and TRBJ2-1; D may be TRBD1 (5 bases). With 7 bases removed from V and 6 bases from J, the gap between germline ends came to 13 bases. This CDR3 has 13 residues. CDR1 is SEHNR, CDR2 FQNEAQ, per germline (reference sequence). For the CDR3, the DNA is TGTGCCAGCACCCTTTGGGGCTTCAATGAGCAGTTCTTC. Translating gives CASTLWGFNEQFF.

This rearrangement joins TRBV27 to TRBJ1-1, with a possible D match to TRBD1 (5 bases). This CDR3 comprises 13 residues. V lost 6 bases, J lost 0 bases, and 8 bases lay in between. Germline values: CDR1 MNHEY, CDR2 SMNVEV (reference sequence). The chain's CDR3 is CASRDNMNTEAFF. CDR3 in DNA: TGTGCCAGCAGGGACAACATGAACACTGAAGCTTTCTTT.

The rearrangement joins TRBV27 to TRBJ1-2, with a tentative D call TRBD1 (5 bases). CDR1 is MNHEY and CDR2 is SMNVEV in the germline V gene (reference sequence). The CDR3 loop spans 14 amino acids. V lost 2 bases and J lost 4, with 11 bases in between. The CDR3: CASSLGRGGYGYTF. CDR3 DNA: TGTGCCAGCAGTTTAGGGAGGGGAGGCTATGGCTACACCTTC.

The rearrangement links TRBV7-2 to TRBJ1-2; D gene uncertain. The CDR3 covers 11 residues. Looked up from germline, CDR1 is SGHTA and CDR2 is FQGNSA. V gave up 4 bases and J gave up 5 bases, with 5 bases separating them. Here the CDR3 reads CASSYRYGYTF. CDR3 DNA: TGTGCCAGCAGCTACAGATATGGCTACACCTTC.

The CDR3 here is CASSQPPLLYRNTEAFF. As DNA, the CDR3 is TGCGCCAGCAGTCAACCCCCCCTGCTATATCGGAACACTGAAGCTTTCTTT. This rearrangement joins TRBV23-1 to TRBJ1-1; D remains ambiguous. TRBV23-1 qualifies as an ORF whose function is uncertain. V dropped 2 bases and J dropped 1 base, with 17 bases sitting between them. CDR3 length equals 17 residues.

This sequence joins TRBV7-8 and TRBJ1-6, with TRBD1 matching 8 bases. Per germline, CDR1 SGHVS and CDR2 FQNEAQ. CDR3 size: 16 residues. With V trimmed by 6 bases and J by 5 bases, 9 bases remained unmatched. CDR3 residues: CASSYRQGNDNSPLHF. Here the CDR3 DNA reads TGTGCCAGCAGTTATAGACAGGGGAACGATAATTCACCCCTCCACTTT.

This clone occurred a few times. The chain uses TRBV28 and TRBJ2-3; tentative D call: TRBD2 (5 bases). Germline V gene lookup returns CDR1 MDHEN and CDR2 SYDVKM. V lost 9 bases to trimming and J lost 1 base, with 20 bases between them. The CDR3 has 16 amino acids. The CDR3 loop is CASIGSGASRTDTQYF. The CDR3 DNA reads as TGTGCCAGTATTGGCAGCGGAGCGAGCCGCACAGATACGCAGTATTTT.

The chain carries TRBV30 and TRBJ2-7; TRBD1 might be the D (6 bases). V shed 3 bases and J shed 5 bases, with 20 bases lying between them. This CDR3 is built from 15 residues. Germline-derived CDR1 and CDR2 are GTSNPN and SVGIG (reference sequence). Here the CDR3 DNA reads TGTGCCTGGAGGACCCGGACAGCCCGCATCCACGAGCAGTACTTC. It specifies CAWRTRTARIHEQYF.

This clone was picked up one time. In DNA form, the CDR3 reads TGTGCCAGCAGCGGGGCCATCTCCTACGAGCAGTACTTC. It specifies CASSGAISYEQYF. The rearrangement links TRBV7-2 to TRBJ2-7, with D possibly matching TRBD1 (5 bases). Trimming shortened V by 5 bases and J by 0 bases, and 8 bases separated the two germline ends. From germline, CDR1 is SGHTA and CDR2 FQGNSA. The CDR3 length is 13 residues.

This clone has more than one count but fewer than ten. J is TRBJ2-3 and V is TRBV5-1; D call uncertain. V lost 2 bases and J lost 3, with 4 bases in between. Per the germline V gene, CDR1 is SGHRS and CDR2 is YFSETQ. This CDR3 comprises 12 residues. In nucleotides, the CDR3 is TGCGCCAGCAGCTTCAGTACAGATACGCAGTATTTT. This encodes CASSFSTDTQYF.

The chain's CDR3 is CASSSSGGRTGELFF. The CDR3 DNA follows: TGTGCCAGCAGCTCTTCAGGGGGGCGGACCGGGGAGCTGTTTTTT. The rearrangement joins TRBV5-6 to TRBJ2-2, with D perhaps matching TRBD1 (7 bases). The CDR3 extends over 15 amino acids. CDR1 is SGHDT and CDR2 is YYEEEE in the germline V gene. Between the trimmed V and J ends, which lost 3 bases and 5 bases, there was a span of 14 bases.

This chain connects TRBV7-9 to TRBJ2-1, with TRBD1 as a possible D gene (6 bases). The CDR3 consists of 14 residues. The ends were cut back, 7 bases at V and 6 bases at J, with 16 bases in the middle. The germline gives CDR1 SEHNR, CDR2 FQNEAQ (reference sequence). The CDR3 nucleotides read TGTGCCAGCAACTCCGTAAGGACAGCCAATGAGCAGTTCTTC. It translates to CASNSVRTANEQFF.

This chain links TRBV6-1 with TRBJ1-5; TRBD1 aligns across 7 bases. Losses at the gene ends were 5 bases for V and 7 bases for J; bases not matched to a gene: 11. Germline V lookup: CDR1 MNHNS, CDR2 SASEGT. The CDR3 totals 15 residues. In DNA, the CDR3 is TGTGCCAGCAGTAACTACAGGGGTTTGGGACAGCCCCAGCATTTT. Translated, it gives CASSNYRGLGQPQHF.

The chain employs TRBV30 and TRBJ1-2; D perhaps matches TRBD1 (6 bases). The CDR3 totals 11 residues. Germline V gene lookup returns CDR1 GTSNPN and CDR2 SVGIG (reference sequence). The germline V and J ends were trimmed by 2 bases and 7 bases, with 8 bases remaining between them. The CDR3 DNA follows: TGTGCCTGGAGTCACAGGGTTGGCTACACCTTC. Its protein is CAWSHRVGYTF.